The 6 T cell receptor beta chains presented below share a single source sample, sequenced in a study of identical twins. TCRdb called the 5' RACE reads again in MiXCR, with one record for every CDR3 protein. The sample has approximately 190,000 distinct CDR3 sequences; more than 15% are singletons. Another study also made use of these data, one on T cells expressing NK-cell markers.

What was sequenced was CD8+ T cells sorted from blood. Every receptor here comes from a woman aged 18-30 years in good health.

This clonotype was detected many times. This chain links TRBV5-1 with TRBJ1-2; D gene uncertain. The germline V gene encodes CDR1 SGHRS and CDR2 YFSETQ. Trimming cost V 0 bases and J 7 bases, with 19 bases left between them. The CDR3 sequence is 16 residues long. CDR3 amino acids: CASSLAREWVVGGYTF. The CDR3 DNA reads as TGCGCCAGCAGCTTGGCCCGCGAATGGGTGGTCGGTGGCTACACCTTC. The full variable domain, completed using reference TRBV5-1 and TRBJ1-2, is KAGVTQTPRYLIKTRGQQVTLSCSPISGHRSVSWYQQTPGQGLQFLFEYFSETQRNKGNFPGRFSGRQFSNSRSEMNVSTLELGDSALYLCASSLAREWVVGGYTFGSGTRLTVV.

The rearrangement links TRBV7-9 to TRBJ1-2; 8 bases match TRBD1. The CDR3 extends over 14 amino acids. The V and J ends lost 5 bases and 4 bases, in that order; junction bases with no gene match: 6. In germline, CDR1 is SEHNR, CDR2 FQNEAQ (reference sequence). CDR3 sequence: CASSPPDRVYGYTF. The CDR3 DNA follows: TGTGCCAGCAGCCCTCCGGACAGGGTCTATGGCTACACCTTC.

This clonotype has a handful of counts. V gene TRBV12-3 or TRBV12-4 combines with J gene TRBJ2-3; perhaps TRBD1 as D (6 bases). This CDR3 is 16 amino acids long. The V end was cut by 5 bases, the J end by 5 bases, with 20 bases between. CDR3 sequence: CASSLSLGGAIDTQYF. CDR3 sequence (DNA): TGTGCCAGCAGTCTCTCACTAGGGGGTGCAATAGATACGCAGTATTTT.

The V and J genes are TRBV6-2 or TRBV6-3 and TRBJ2-2; D perhaps matches TRBD2 (5 bases). The CDR3 is made up of 13 amino acids. Per the germline V gene, CDR1 is MNHEY and CDR2 is SVGEGT. V shed 6 bases and J shed 6 bases, with 11 bases lying between them. CDR3 nucleotides: TGTGCCAGCAGCACGAAGAGGGCCGGGGAGCTGTTTTTT. It codes for CASSTKRAGELFF.

This clonotype appeared a few times. The chain uses TRBV7-2 and TRBJ2-2, with D maybe TRBD1 (5 bases). V shed 7 bases and J shed 4 bases, with 13 bases lying between them. This CDR3 contains 14 residues. Germline V gene data show CDR1 as SGHTA and CDR2 as FQGNSA. The CDR3 bases are TGTGCCAGCATCCTCGACAGTCGCACCGGGGAGCTGTTTTTT. This sequence encodes CASILDSRTGELFF.

This chain uses TRBV6-4 with TRBJ2-1; D gene unclear. V lost 5 bases, J lost 5 bases, and 13 bases lay in between. CDR1 MRHNA and CDR2 SNTAGT come from the germline V gene. The CDR3 has 14 residues. The CDR3 loop is CASSPSTEHNEQFF. As DNA, the CDR3 is TGTGCCAGCAGTCCCTCGACTGAACACAATGAGCAGTTCTTC.